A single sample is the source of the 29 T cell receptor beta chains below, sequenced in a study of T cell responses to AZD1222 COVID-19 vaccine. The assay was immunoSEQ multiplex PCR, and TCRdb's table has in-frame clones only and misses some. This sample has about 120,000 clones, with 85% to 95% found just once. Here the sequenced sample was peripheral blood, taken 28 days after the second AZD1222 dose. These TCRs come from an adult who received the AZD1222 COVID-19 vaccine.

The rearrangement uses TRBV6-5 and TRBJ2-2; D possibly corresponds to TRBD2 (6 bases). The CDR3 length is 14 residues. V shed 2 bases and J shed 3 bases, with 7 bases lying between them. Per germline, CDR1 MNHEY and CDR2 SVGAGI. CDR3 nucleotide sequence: TGTGCCAGCAGTTACGGGACTTACACCGGGGAGCTGTTTTTT. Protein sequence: CASSYGTYTGELFF.

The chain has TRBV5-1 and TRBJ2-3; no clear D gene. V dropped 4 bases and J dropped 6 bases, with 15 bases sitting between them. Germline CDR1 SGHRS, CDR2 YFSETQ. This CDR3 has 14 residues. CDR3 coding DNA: TGCGCCAGCAGCCCACATACCCCGTCCGATACGCAGTATTTT. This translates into CASSPHTPSDTQYF.

In DNA, the CDR3 is TGTGCCAGCAGCCTAAACGACTATGGCTACACCTTC. This gives the protein CASSLNDYGYTF. The chain joins TRBV5-6 to TRBJ1-2; D remains ambiguous. The germline V gene has CDR1 SGHDT and CDR2 YYEEEE. V was shortened by 4 bases and J by 3 bases, with 7 bases between the two germline ends. The CDR3 sequence is 12 residues long.

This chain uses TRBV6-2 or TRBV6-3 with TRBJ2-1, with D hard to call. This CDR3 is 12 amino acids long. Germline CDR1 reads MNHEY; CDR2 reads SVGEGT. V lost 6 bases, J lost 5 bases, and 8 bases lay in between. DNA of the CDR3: TGTGCCAGCAGCCCCCTCCACAATGAGCAGTTCTTC. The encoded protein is CASSPLHNEQFF.

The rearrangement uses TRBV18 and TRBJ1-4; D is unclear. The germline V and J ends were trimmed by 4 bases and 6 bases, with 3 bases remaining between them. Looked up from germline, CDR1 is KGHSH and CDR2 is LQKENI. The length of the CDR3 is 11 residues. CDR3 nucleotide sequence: TGTGCCAGCTCACTTGATGAAAAACTGTTTTTT. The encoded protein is CASSLDEKLFF.

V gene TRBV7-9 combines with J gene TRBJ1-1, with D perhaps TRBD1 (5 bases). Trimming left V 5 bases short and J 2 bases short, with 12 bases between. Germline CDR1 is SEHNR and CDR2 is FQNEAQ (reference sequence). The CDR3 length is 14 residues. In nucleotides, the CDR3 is TGTGCCAGCAGCCCAGGGAGGGTAAACACTGAAGCTTTCTTT. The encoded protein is CASSPGRVNTEAFF.

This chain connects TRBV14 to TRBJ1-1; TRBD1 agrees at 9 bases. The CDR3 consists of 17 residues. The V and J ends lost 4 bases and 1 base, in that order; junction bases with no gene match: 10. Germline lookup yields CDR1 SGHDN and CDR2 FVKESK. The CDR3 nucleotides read TGTGCCAGCAGCCTCCGGGACAGGGCCATGGGGAACACTGAAGCTTTCTTT. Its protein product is CASSLRDRAMGNTEAFF. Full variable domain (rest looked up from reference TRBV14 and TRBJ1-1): EAGVTQFPSHSVIEKGQTVTLRCDPISGHDNLYWYRRVMGKEIKFLLHFVKESKQDESGMPNNRFLAERTGGTYSTLKVQPAELEDSGVYFCASSLRDRAMGNTEAFFGQGTRLTVV.

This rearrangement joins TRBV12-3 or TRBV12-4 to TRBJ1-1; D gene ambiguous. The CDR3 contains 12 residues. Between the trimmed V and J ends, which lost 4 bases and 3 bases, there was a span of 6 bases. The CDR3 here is CASSSGDTEAFF. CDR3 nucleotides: TGTGCCAGCAGTTCCGGGGACACTGAAGCTTTCTTT.

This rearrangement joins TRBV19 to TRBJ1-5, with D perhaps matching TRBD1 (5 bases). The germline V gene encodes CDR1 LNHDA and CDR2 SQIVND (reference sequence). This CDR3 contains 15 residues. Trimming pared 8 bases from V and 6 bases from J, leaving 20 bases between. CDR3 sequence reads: CASHGRGREFQPQHF. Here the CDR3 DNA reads TGTGCCAGTCATGGACGGGGCAGGGAGTTTCAGCCCCAGCATTTT.

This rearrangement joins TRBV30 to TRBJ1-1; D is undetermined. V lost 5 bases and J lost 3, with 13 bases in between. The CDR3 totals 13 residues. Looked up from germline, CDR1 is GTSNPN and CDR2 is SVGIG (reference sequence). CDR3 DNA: TGTGCCTGGGATTTTGCGTCGGACACTGAAGCTTTCTTT. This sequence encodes CAWDFASDTEAFF. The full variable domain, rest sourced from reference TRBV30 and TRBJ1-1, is SQTIHQWPATLVQPVGSPLSLECTVEGTSNPNLYWYRQAAGRGLQLLFYSVGIGQISSEVPQNLSASRPQDRQFILSSKKLLLSDSGFYLCAWDFASDTEAFFGQGTRLTVV.

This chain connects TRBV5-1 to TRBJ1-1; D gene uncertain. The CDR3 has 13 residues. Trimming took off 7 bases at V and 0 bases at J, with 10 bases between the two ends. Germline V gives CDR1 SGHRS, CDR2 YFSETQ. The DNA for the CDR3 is TGCGCCAGCTCCGGTGTAATGAACACTGAAGCTTTCTTT. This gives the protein CASSGVMNTEAFF.

The CDR3 region is CASSYGRERLFGVVGTEAFF. The CDR3 DNA reads as TGTGCCAGCAGTTACGGGCGGGAAAGACTGTTCGGGGTGGTTGGCACTGAAGCTTTCTTT. The rearrangement uses TRBV6-2 or TRBV6-3 and TRBJ1-1; no clear D. The CDR3 sequence is 20 residues long. CDR1 is MNHEY, CDR2 SVGEGT, per germline. Trimming shortened V by 2 bases and J by 4 bases, and 29 bases separated the two germline ends.

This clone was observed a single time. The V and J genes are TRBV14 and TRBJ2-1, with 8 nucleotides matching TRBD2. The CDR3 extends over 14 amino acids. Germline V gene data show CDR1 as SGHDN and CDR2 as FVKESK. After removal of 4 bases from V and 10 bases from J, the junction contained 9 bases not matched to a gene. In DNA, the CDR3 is TGTGCCAGCAGCCGAGCCGGGACTAGATTGGAGCAGTTCTTC. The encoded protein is CASSRAGTRLEQFF.

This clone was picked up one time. For the CDR3, the DNA is TGTGCCAGCCTGGGACAGGGTGACCACGAGCAGTACTTC. Encoded protein: CASLGQGDHEQYF. This chain links TRBV10-3 with TRBJ2-7, with 9 positions matching TRBD1. The CDR3 covers 13 residues. The trim removed 10 bases at V and 5 bases at J, leaving 9 bases unmatched. CDR1 is ENHRY and CDR2 is SYGVKD in the germline V gene.

This chain's CDR3 is CATDPTSSNQPQHF. The DNA of the CDR3 is TGTGCCACCGACCCTACCAGTAGCAATCAGCCCCAGCATTTT. This chain connects TRBV6-5 to TRBJ1-5; D unresolved. Germline V gene lookup returns CDR1 MNHEY and CDR2 SVGAGI. This CDR3 is 14 amino acids long. The germline V and J ends were trimmed by 10 bases and 0 bases, with 13 bases remaining between them.

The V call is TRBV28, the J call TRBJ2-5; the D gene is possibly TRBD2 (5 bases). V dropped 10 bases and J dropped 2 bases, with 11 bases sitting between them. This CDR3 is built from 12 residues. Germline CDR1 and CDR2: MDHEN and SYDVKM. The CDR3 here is CAIRGIQETQYF. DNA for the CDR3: TGTGCCATCCGGGGTATACAAGAGACCCAGTACTTC.

CDR3 nucleotides: TGTGCCACCAGCAGAGCGGGAGATGCCGATGAGCAGTTCTTC. It translates to CATSRAGDADEQFF. This sequence joins TRBV15 and TRBJ2-1, with D possibly matching TRBD2 (6 bases). The CDR3 runs 14 residues. V lost 1 base and J 8 bases, leaving 12 bases between the germline ends. CDR1 LNHNV and CDR2 YYDKDF come from the germline V gene (reference sequence).

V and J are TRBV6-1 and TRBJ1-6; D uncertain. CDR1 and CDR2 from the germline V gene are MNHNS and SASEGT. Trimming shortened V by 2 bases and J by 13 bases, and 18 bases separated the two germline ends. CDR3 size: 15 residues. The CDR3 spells CASSELTADAFPLHF. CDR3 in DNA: TGTGCCAGCAGTGAATTGACGGCGGACGCCTTTCCCCTCCACTTT.

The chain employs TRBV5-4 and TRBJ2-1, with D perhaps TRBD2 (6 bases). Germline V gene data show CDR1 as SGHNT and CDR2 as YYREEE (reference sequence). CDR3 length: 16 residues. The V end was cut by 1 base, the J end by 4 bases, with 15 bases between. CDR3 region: CASSLLGSGGYNEQFF. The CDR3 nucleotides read TGTGCCAGCAGCTTGCTTGGTAGCGGAGGATACAATGAGCAGTTCTTC.

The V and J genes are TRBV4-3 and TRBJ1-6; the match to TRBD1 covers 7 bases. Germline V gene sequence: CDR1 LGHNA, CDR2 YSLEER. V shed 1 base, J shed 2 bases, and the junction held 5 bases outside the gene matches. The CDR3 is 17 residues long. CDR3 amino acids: CASSQVATGTYNSPLHF. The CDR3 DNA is TGCGCCAGCAGCCAAGTAGCGACAGGGACCTATAATTCACCCCTCCACTTT.

The CDR3 reads CASLKRTSMNTEAFF. Here the CDR3 DNA reads TGTGCCAGCCTGAAGCGGACCAGTATGAACACTGAAGCTTTCTTT. This rearrangement joins TRBV5-4 to TRBJ1-1; D remains unclear. The CDR3 extends over 15 amino acids. Germline CDR1 is SGHNT and CDR2 is YYREEE (reference sequence). V was clipped by 7 bases and J by 0 bases, with 16 bases between them.

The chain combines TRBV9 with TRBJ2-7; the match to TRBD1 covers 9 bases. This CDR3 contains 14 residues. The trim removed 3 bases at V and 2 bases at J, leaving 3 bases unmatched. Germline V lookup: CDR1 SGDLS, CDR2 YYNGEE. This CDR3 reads CASSAGQGTYEQYF. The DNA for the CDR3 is TGTGCCAGCAGCGCGGGACAGGGTACCTACGAGCAGTACTTC.

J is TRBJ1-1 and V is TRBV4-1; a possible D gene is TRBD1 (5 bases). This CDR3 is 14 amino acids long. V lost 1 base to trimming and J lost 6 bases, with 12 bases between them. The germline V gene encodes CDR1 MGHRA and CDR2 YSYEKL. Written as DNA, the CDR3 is TGCGCCAGCAGCCAAGTCAAGTGGGGGGCTGAAGCTTTCTTT. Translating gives CASSQVKWGAEAFF.

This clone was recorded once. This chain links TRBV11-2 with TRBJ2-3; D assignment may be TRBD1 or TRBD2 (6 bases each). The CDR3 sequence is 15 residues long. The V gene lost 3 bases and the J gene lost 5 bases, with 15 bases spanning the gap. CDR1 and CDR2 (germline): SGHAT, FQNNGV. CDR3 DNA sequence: TGTGCCAGCAGCTTTACCGGAAGGGGGGTAGATACGCAGTATTTT. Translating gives CASSFTGRGVDTQYF. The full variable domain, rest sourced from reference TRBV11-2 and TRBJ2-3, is EAGVAQSPRYKIIEKRQSVAFWCNPISGHATLYWYQQILGQGPKLLIQFQNNGVVDDSQLPKDRFSAERLKGVDSTLKIQPAKLEDSAVYLCASSFTGRGVDTQYFGPGTRLTVL.

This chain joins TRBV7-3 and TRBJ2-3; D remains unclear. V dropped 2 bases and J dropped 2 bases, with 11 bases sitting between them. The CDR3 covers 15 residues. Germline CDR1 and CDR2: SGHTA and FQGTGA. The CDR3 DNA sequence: TGTGCCAGCAGCTTAGGGCGCCTCCCCACAGATACGCAGTATTTT. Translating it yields CASSLGRLPTDTQYF.

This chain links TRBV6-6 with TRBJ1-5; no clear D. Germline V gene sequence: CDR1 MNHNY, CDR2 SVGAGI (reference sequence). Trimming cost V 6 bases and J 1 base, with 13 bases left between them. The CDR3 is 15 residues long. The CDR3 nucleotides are TGTGCCAGCAGGCCCAAGGCCAGGAGCAATCAGCCCCAGCATTTT. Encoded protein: CASRPKARSNQPQHF.

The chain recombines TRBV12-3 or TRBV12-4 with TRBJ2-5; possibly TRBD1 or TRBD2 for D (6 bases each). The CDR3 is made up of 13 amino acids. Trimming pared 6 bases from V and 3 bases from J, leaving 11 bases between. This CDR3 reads CASSTRGEETQYF. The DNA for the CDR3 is TGTGCCAGCAGCACGAGGGGGGAAGAGACCCAGTACTTC.

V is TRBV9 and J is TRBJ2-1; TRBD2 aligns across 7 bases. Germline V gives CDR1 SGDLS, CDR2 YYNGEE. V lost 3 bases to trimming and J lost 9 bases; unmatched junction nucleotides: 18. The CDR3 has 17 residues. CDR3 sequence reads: CASSARPTSRLQSEQFF. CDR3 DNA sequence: TGTGCCAGCAGCGCACGCCCGACTAGCCGCCTTCAGAGTGAGCAGTTCTTC.

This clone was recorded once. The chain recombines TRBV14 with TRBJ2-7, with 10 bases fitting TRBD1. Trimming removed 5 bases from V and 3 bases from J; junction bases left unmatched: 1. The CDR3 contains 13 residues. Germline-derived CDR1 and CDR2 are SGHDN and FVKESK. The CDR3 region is CASSWDRGYEQYF. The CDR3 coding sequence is TGTGCCAGCAGCTGGGACAGGGGCTACGAGCAGTACTTC.